This TCR beta chain was sequenced in a study of response to subunit inactivated influenza vaccine. MiXCR, applied by TCRdb to the RT-PCR reads, yields one record per CDR3 protein. The sample carries about 570,000 distinct CDR3 sequences, approximately 12% recorded once. The CDR3 loop spans 18 amino acids. Germline V gene lookup returns CDR1 MNHEY and CDR2 SVGEGT. Deletions cut 0 bases from V and 3 bases from J, with 20 bases between. The table lists this clonotype with a few counts. The V gene is TRBV6-2 or TRBV6-3, the J gene TRBJ2-5; tentatively, D is TRBD2 (6 bases). Source: PBMCs from blood, taken on the day of vaccination. The source of this sequence is a man aged 45-65 years who received an inactivated influenza vaccine. Here the CDR3 reads CASSYSDYVPSEKETQYF. The CDR3 DNA is TGTGCCAGCAGTTACTCGGACTACGTACCGTCCGAGAAAGAGACCCAGTACTTC.